This paragraph covers one TCR beta chain sequence. The CDR3 totals 15 residues. Trimming shortened V by 4 bases and J by 6 bases, and 18 bases separated the two germline ends. Germline CDR1 is KGHSH and CDR2 is LQKENI. This table comes from immunoSEQ multiplex PCR, and its TCRdb copy is limited to in-frame clones, with some not included. Among approximately 2,300 clones listed, approximately 96% were seen once. The data are from a study of control samples from healthy donors and cancer patients. The sequencing input was PBMCs. The V call is TRBV18, the J call TRBJ1-2; tentative D call: TRBD1 (6 bases). This TCR was sampled from a man between 65 and 80 years old with colorectal cancer. The chain's CDR3 is CASSLPSTGFDGYTF. The CDR3 bases are TGTGCCAGCTCACTACCCTCGACAGGTTTTGATGGCTACACCTTC. The entire variable domain, with the rest obtained from reference TRBV18 and TRBJ1-2, is as follows: NAGVMQNPRHLVRRRGQEARLRCSPMKGHSHVYWYRQLPEEGLKFMVYLQKENIIDESGMPKERFSAEFPKEGPSILRIQQVVRGDSAAYFCASSLPSTGFDGYTFGSGTRLTVV.